This T cell receptor beta chain was captured by sequencing in a study of blood T cell repertoires in COVID-19. CDR3 length: 15 amino acids. V was pared by 4 bases and J by 7 bases, with 16 bases between. Germline CDR1 and CDR2: SEHNR and FQNEAQ (reference sequence). Assay used: immunoSEQ multiplex PCR; TCRdb lists only in-frame clones, some missing. The profile shows 300,000 or so clones, roughly 92% of them singletons. The chain carries TRBV7-9 and TRBJ1-4; maybe TRBD1 (6 bases). The source material was peripheral blood. This clonotype originated in a woman in her 30s with COVID-19, enrolled during active disease. The CDR3 DNA follows: TGTGCCAGCAGCTCCACGACAGGTCTGGGTGAAAAACTGTTTTTT. Translated, it gives CASSSTTGLGEKLFF.